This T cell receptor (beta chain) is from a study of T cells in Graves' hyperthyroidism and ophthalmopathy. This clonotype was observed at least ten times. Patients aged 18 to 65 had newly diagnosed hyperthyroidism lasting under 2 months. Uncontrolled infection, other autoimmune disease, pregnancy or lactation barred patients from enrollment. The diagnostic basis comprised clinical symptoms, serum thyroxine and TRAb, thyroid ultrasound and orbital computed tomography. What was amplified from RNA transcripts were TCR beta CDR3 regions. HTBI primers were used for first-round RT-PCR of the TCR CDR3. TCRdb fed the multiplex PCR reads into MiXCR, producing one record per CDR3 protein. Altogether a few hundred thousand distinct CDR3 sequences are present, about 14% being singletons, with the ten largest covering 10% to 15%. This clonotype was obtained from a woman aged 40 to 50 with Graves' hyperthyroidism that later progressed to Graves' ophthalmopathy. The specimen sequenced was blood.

The CDR3 nucleotides read TGTGCCAGCAGCCAAGATATGGCGGGGTCTTACAATGAGCAGTTCTTC. Protein product: CASSQDMAGSYNEQFF. This chain links TRBV14 with TRBJ2-1, with D perhaps TRBD2 (6 bases). The CDR3 is 16 residues long. Germline V gene lookup returns CDR1 SGHDN and CDR2 FVKESK. The germline V and J ends were trimmed by 0 bases and 4 bases, with 13 bases remaining between them.